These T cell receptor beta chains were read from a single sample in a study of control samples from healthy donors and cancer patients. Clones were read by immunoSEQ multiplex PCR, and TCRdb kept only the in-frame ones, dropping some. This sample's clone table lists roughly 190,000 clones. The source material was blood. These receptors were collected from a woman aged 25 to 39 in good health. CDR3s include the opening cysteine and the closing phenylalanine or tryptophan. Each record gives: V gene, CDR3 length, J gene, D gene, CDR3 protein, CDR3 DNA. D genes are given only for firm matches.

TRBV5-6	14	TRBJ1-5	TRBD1	CASSAGQGTQPQHF	TGTGCCAGCAGCGCGGGACAGGGGACTCAGCCCCAGCATTTT
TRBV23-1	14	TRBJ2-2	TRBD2	CASSLGREAGELFF	TGCGCCAGCAGTCTAGGACGGGAGGCCGGGGAGCTGTTTTTT
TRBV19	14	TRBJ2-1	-	CASSIGARINEQFF	TGTGCCAGTAGTATAGGAGCTAGAATCAATGAGCAGTTCTTC
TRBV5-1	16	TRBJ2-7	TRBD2	CASSLRASGDFYEQYF	TGCGCCAGCAGCTTGAGGGCTAGCGGGGACTTCTACGAGCAGTACTTC
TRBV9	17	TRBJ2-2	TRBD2	CASSVVPWRGSTGELFF	TGTGCCAGCAGCGTAGTGCCTTGGCGGGGGAGCACCGGGGAGCTGTTTTTT
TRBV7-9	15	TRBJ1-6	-	CAIAVGQYNYSPLHF	TGTGCCATTGCAGTGGGCCAGTATAATTATTCACCCCTCCACTTT
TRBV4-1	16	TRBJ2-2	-	CASSQEFAGNTGELFF	TGCGCCAGCAGCCAAGAATTTGCGGGGAACACCGGGGAGCTGTTTTTT
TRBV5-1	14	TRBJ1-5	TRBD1	CASSLSQGEQPQHF	TGCGCCAGCAGCTTGAGTCAGGGGGAACAGCCCCAGCATTTT
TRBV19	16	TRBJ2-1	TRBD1	CASSIGPGQGSDEQFF	TGTGCCAGTAGTATAGGACCGGGACAGGGGAGCGATGAGCAGTTCTTC
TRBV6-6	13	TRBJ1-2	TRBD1	CAGTRGLNYGYTF	TGTGCCGGCACCAGGGGGCTGAACTATGGCTACACCTTC
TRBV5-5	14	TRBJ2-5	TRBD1	CASSGTEYQETQYF	TGTGCCAGCAGCGGGACAGAGTACCAAGAGACCCAGTACTTC
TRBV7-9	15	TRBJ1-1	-	CASSLLGGRPPEAFF	TGTGCCAGCAGCTTACTCGGCGGACGGCCTCCCGAAGCTTTCTTT
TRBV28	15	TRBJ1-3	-	CASSLSAGWGNTIYF	TGTGCCAGCAGTTTATCGGCAGGGTGGGGAAACACCATATATTTT
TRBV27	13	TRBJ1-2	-	CASSLGQPYGYTF	TGTGCCAGCAGTTTAGGGCAGCCTTATGGCTACACCTTC
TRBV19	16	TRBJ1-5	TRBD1	CASKAVGTGTGQPQHF	TGTGCCAGTAAGGCCGTCGGGACAGGAACTGGTCAGCCCCAGCATTTT
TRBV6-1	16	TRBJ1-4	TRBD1	CASSVSWTGGSGVLFF	TGTGCCAGCAGTGTATCCTGGACAGGCGGGTCGGGGGTACTGTTTTTT
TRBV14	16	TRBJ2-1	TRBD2	CASSQRVILAGNEQFF	TGTGCCAGCAGCCAAAGGGTAATACTAGCGGGCAATGAGCAGTTCTTC
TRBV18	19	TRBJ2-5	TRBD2	CASSPLGRTSGGFQETQYF	TGTGCCAGCTCACCACTTGGACGGACTAGCGGGGGGTTTCAAGAGACCCAGTACTTC
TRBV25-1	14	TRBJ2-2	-	CASSEAGWTGELFF	TGTGCCAGCAGTGAGGCGGGGTGGACCGGGGAGCTGTTTTTT
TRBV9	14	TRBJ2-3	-	CASSVGDQTDTQYF	TGTGCCAGCAGCGTAGGGGATCAGACAGATACGCAGTATTTT
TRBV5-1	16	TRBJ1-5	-	CASSLVPGSGNQPQHF	TGCGCCAGCAGCTTGGTCCCGGGGTCGGGCAATCAGCCCCAGCATTTT
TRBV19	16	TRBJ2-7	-	CASSPLHSGPAYEQYF	TGTGCCAGTAGCCCCCTTCACTCGGGCCCAGCCTACGAGCAGTACTTC
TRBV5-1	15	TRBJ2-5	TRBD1	CASGVTGLYQETQYF	TGCGCCAGCGGAGTGACAGGGCTCTATCAAGAGACCCAGTACTTC
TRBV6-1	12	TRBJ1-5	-	CASSEADQPQHF	TGTGCCAGCAGTGAAGCAGATCAGCCCCAGCATTTT
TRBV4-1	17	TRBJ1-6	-	CASSQGIGRGVNSPLHF	TGCGCCAGCAGCCAGGGAATCGGGAGGGGAGTTAATTCACCCCTCCACTTT
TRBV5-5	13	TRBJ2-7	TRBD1	CASFGTGAYEQYF	TGTGCCAGCTTCGGGACAGGGGCTTACGAGCAGTACTTC
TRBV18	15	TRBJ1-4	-	CASSPVETATEKLFF	TGTGCCAGCTCACCCGTTGAAACAGCGACTGAAAAACTGTTTTTT
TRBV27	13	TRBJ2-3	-	CASSPQTRPTQYF	TGTGCCAGCAGTCCGCAGACTCGACCGACGCAGTATTTT
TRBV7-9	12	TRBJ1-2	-	CASSGEGGGYTF	TGTGCCAGCAGCGGGGAGGGTGGAGGCTACACCTTC
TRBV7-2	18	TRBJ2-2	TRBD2	CASSLHGTSGGKTGELFF	TGTGCCAGCAGCCTACACGGGACTAGCGGGGGGAAGACCGGGGAGCTGTTTTTT
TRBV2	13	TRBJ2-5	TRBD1	CASTGTGVETQYF	TGTGCCAGCACCGGGACAGGGGTAGAGACCCAGTACTTC
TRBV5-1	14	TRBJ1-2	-	CASSLEKSLYGYTF	TGCGCCAGCAGCTTGGAAAAATCCCTCTATGGCTACACCTTC
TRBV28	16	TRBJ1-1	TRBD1	CASSFIWTTGYTEAFF	TGTGCCAGCAGTTTTATCTGGACGACAGGGTACACTGAAGCTTTCTTT
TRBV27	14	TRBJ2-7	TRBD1	CASSLSQGNYEQYF	TGTGCCAGCAGTTTATCACAGGGGAACTACGAGCAGTACTTC
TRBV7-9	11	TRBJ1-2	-	CASSLGDGYTF	TGTGCCAGCAGCTTGGGAGATGGCTACACCTTC
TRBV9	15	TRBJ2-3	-	CASSPGRTLGDTQYF	TGTGCCAGCAGCCCGGGACGGACCCTTGGGGATACGCAGTATTTT
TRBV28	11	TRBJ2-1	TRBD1	CASLGTARKFF	TGTGCCAGCCTCGGGACAGCAAGAAAGTTCTTC
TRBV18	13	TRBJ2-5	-	CASSPPTEETQYF	TGTGCCAGCTCACCACCGACAGAGGAGACCCAGTACTTC
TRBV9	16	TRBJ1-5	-	CASSAPERGSNQPQHF	TGTGCCAGCAGCGCCCCGGAGAGGGGAAGCAATCAGCCCCAGCATTTT
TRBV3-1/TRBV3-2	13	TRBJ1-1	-	CASSQEGGWKAFF	TGTGCCAGCAGCCAAGAGGGGGGATGGAAGGCTTTCTTT
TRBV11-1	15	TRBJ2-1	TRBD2	CASSLLRGGADEQFF	TGTGCCAGCAGCTTATTGCGCGGGGGGGCCGATGAGCAGTTCTTC
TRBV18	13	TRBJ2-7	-	CASSPGRSYEQYF	TGTGCCAGCTCACCAGGCAGATCCTACGAGCAGTACTTC
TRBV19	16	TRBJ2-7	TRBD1	CASSMGQGGSYDEQYF	TGTGCCAGTAGTATGGGACAGGGAGGGAGTTACGACGAGCAGTACTTC
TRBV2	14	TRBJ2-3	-	CASLLAPNTDTQYF	TGTGCCAGCCTCCTAGCACCCAACACAGATACGCAGTATTTT
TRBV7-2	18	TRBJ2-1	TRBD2	CASSLAWAGTSAYNEQFF	TGTGCCAGCAGCTTAGCTTGGGCCGGGACTAGCGCCTACAATGAGCAGTTCTTC
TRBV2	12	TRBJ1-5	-	CASSEGTSVQHF	TGTGCCAGCAGTGAAGGGACCTCGGTCCAGCATTTT
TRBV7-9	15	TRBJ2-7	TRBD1	CASSLGGTGTYEQYF	TGTGCCAGCAGCTTAGGGGGGACAGGGACCTACGAGCAGTACTTC
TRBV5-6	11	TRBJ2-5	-	CASSIQETQYF	TGTGCCAGCAGCATACAAGAGACCCAGTACTTC